Listed here are 21 T cell receptor beta chains from one sample, sequenced in a study of molecular identifiers for immune sequencing clone quantification. Each CDR3 protein is one row after TCRdb ran MiXCR on the PCR reads. Of over 300,000 distinct CDR3 sequences in the sample, under 25% were seen once. The sample was naive CD8+ T cells from blood, with Jurkat cell RNA spiked in. Regarding subset: FACS-sorted CD8+CD4-CCR7+CD45RA+ naive T cells. Receptor source: a human donor in good health. Some libraries in this study had Jurkat cell RNA spiked in.

This clonotype was found many times. The rearrangement links TRBV30 to TRBJ2-7; D uncertain. Germline V CDR1 and CDR2: GTSNPN, SVGIG (reference sequence). V was trimmed by 0 bases and J by 2 bases, leaving 5 bases between them. This CDR3 contains 12 residues. The CDR3 region has the DNA TGTGCCTGGAGTGTAAGTGCCTACGAGCAGTACTTC. Translation: CAWSVSAYEQYF.

Of note for this clonotype: A junction end diverges from the germline sequence, so it may reflect a read error. The chain couples TRBV20-1 to TRBJ2-6; perhaps D is TRBD1 or TRBD2 (5 bases each). The CDR3 totals 17 residues. Germline CDR1 reads DFQATT; CDR2 reads SNEGSKA (reference sequence). CDR3: CSAMVDILDSGASVLTF. CDR3 DNA: TGCAGTGCCATGGTCGACATCCTGGACTCTGGGGCCAGCGTCCTGACTTTC.

Regarding this clonotype: A read error may explain this, as a much larger clone is one base away. The CDR3 does not close with the conserved phenylalanine or tryptophan, likely indicating a read error. This rearrangement joins TRBV7-9 to TRBJ1-5; no reliable D call. The germline V gene encodes CDR1 SEHNR and CDR2 FQNEAQ (reference sequence). The CDR3 length is 15 residues. V was clipped by 5 bases and J by 0 bases, with 11 bases between them. The CDR3 reads CASSPEGGSNQPQHL. The CDR3 region has the DNA TGTGCCAGCAGCCCAGAAGGTGGTAGCAATCAGCCCCAGCATTTA.

In regard to this clonotype: It may be a read error: a sequence one base away is much more abundant. The rearrangement links TRBV5-6 to TRBJ1-1, with a tentative D call TRBD1 (5 bases). Germline CDR1 SGHDT, CDR2 YYEEEE. The CDR3 extends over 16 amino acids. CDR3 region: CAGSLGGAGLNTEAFF. CDR3 bases: TGTGCCGGCAGCTTGGGTGGCGCAGGGTTGAACACTGAAGCTTTCTTT.

Worth noting for this clonotype: A read error is possible here, since a much larger clone lies one base away. V and J are TRBV4-3 and TRBJ2-1; D possibly corresponds to TRBD1 (6 bases). Trimming shortened V by 0 bases and J by 2 bases, and 11 bases separated the two germline ends. This CDR3 contains 16 residues. CDR1 is LGHNA and CDR2 is YSLEER in the germline V gene. The CDR3 coding sequence is TGCGCCAGCAGCCAAGATACAACAGGGCCCTACAATGAGCAGTTCTTC. Translation gives CASSQDTTGPYNEQFF.

In its sample, this clonotype was seen a few times. The chain couples TRBV27 to TRBJ2-3, with 8 bases lining up with TRBD2. V lost 7 bases, J lost 5 bases, and 14 bases stayed unmatched. The germline V gene encodes CDR1 MNHEY and CDR2 SMNVEV (reference sequence). The CDR3 is made up of 16 amino acids. CDR3 sequence: CASTMSGGPLLDTQYF. DNA of the CDR3: TGTGCCAGCACTATGTCGGGGGGGCCGCTTTTAGATACGCAGTATTTT.

The chain employs TRBV4-3 and TRBJ2-7; D is possibly TRBD1 or TRBD2 (6 bases each). The CDR3 length is 14 residues. The germline gives CDR1 LGHNA, CDR2 YSLEER. Trimming took 0 bases from V and 5 from J, leaving 11 bases between them. CDR3 sequence reads: CASSQDGGLDEQYF. The CDR3 coding sequence is TGCGCCAGCAGCCAAGATGGGGGGCTGGACGAGCAGTACTTC.

This clonotype has a handful of counts. This rearrangement joins TRBV12-3 or TRBV12-4 to TRBJ2-2; D uncertain. Between the trimmed V and J ends, which lost 5 bases and 1 base, there was a span of 8 bases. This CDR3 is 14 amino acids long. The chain's CDR3 is CASSPALNTGELFF. In DNA, the CDR3 is TGTGCCAGCAGTCCAGCCTTGAACACCGGGGAGCTGTTTTTT.

This clonotype was picked up a small number of times. This chain uses TRBV6-6 with TRBJ2-7; D ambiguous. Trimming left V 2 bases short and J 5 bases short, with 10 bases between. The length of the CDR3 is 13 residues. Germline V gene sequence: CDR1 MNHNY, CDR2 SVGAGI (reference sequence). The CDR3 bases are TGTGCCAGCAGTTACAGTCTTAATAACGAGCAGTACTTC. It encodes CASSYSLNNEQYF.

The genes are TRBV2 and TRBJ1-5, with a tentative D call TRBD1 (6 bases). The CDR3 consists of 15 residues. The ends were cut back, 6 bases at V and 0 bases at J, with 12 bases in the middle. Germline loops: CDR1 SNHLY, CDR2 FYNNEI. The CDR3 DNA reads as TGTGCCAGCAGAAGGACAGTAGATAGCAATCAGCCCCAGCATTTT. Protein sequence: CASRRTVDSNQPQHF.

This clonotype has just a few counts. The chain is built from TRBV15 and TRBJ1-4; no definite D call. In germline, CDR1 is LNHNV, CDR2 YYDKDF (reference sequence). This CDR3 has 14 amino acids. Trimming removed 5 bases at V and 8 bases at J, with 15 bases between. The CDR3 is CATSRTTLGEKLFF. CDR3 nucleotides: TGTGCCACCAGCCGGACGACTCTGGGGGAAAAACTGTTTTTT. Full variable domain (outside the CDR3, taken from reference TRBV15 and TRBJ1-4): DAMVIQNPRYQVTQFGKPVTLSCSQTLNHNVMYWYQQKSSQAPKLLFHYYDKDFNNEADTPDNFQSRRPNTSFCFLDIRSPGLGDTAMYLCATSRTTLGEKLFFGSGTQLSVL.

Comment on this clonotype: A much more abundant neighbour one base away suggests this may be a read error. The chain joins TRBV12-3 or TRBV12-4 to TRBJ1-2; D is undetermined. CDR3 size: 14 residues. The CDR3 region is CASTPHSWLYGDTF. In nucleotides, the CDR3 is TGTGCCAGCACTCCCCATTCTTGGCTCTATGGCGACACCTTC.

This clonotype was counted many times. V and J are TRBV5-6 and TRBJ2-7; possible D gene TRBD2, 6 bases. Trimming pared 4 bases from V and 6 bases from J, leaving 17 bases between. Germline loops: CDR1 SGHDT, CDR2 YYEEEE. This CDR3 has 14 residues. Here the CDR3 DNA reads TGTGCCAGCAGCCCTGCCCAGGGAGGTGCCGAGCAGTACTTC. It codes for CASSPAQGGAEQYF.

There are many counts of this clonotype. Written as DNA, the CDR3 is TGTGCCAGCAGTGATTGGGACATCACAAGCTACGAGCAGTACTTC. Translation gives CASSDWDITSYEQYF. The rearrangement links TRBV6-1 to TRBJ2-7; possibly TRBD1 for D (6 bases). CDR1 and CDR2 from the germline V gene are MNHNS and SASEGT. The V gene lost 3 bases and the J gene lost 3 bases, with 15 bases spanning the gap. This CDR3 is 15 amino acids long.

In its sample, this clonotype was seen many times. One junction end does not reproduce the germline sequence, and a read error may be involved. This chain joins TRBV7-9 and TRBJ2-7; the match to TRBD1 covers 7 bases. Looked up from germline, CDR1 is SEHNR and CDR2 is FQNEAQ (reference sequence). CDR3 length: 13 residues. The CDR3 DNA reads TGTGCCAGCAGCTCCGATGACAGGGAAGGTCTCGGGTTC. Protein: CASSSDDREGLGF. Full variable domain (rest looked up from reference TRBV7-9 and TRBJ2-7): DTGVSQNPRHKITKRGQNVTFRCDPISEHNRLYWYRQTLGQGPEFLTYFQNEAQLEKSRLLSDRFSAERPKGSFSTLEIQRTEQGDSAMYLCASSSDDREGLGFGPGTRLTVT.

This sequence joins TRBV12-3 or TRBV12-4 and TRBJ2-7, with D possibly being TRBD1 (6 bases). The CDR3 is made up of 14 amino acids. With 2 bases removed from V and 4 bases from J, the gap between germline ends came to 12 bases. CDR3 DNA sequence: TGTGCCAGCAGTTTAATAGGGGGTGGTTACGAGCAGTACTTC. Translating it yields CASSLIGGGYEQYF.

On this clonotype: A much larger clone differs from this one at a single base, so this may be a read error. V and J are TRBV12-3 or TRBV12-4 and TRBJ1-2, with 7 positions matching TRBD1. The CDR3 runs 12 residues. The V segment lost 8 bases and the J segment 7 bases; nucleotides outside the gene matches: 7. The CDR3 sequence: CASPQGGFGYTF. The CDR3 DNA follows: TGTGCCAGCCCCCAGGGGGGTTTTGGCTACACCTTC.

This clonotype occurred a few times. CDR3 nucleotides: TGTGCCAGCATCCCGACGGAGGCGTCGGATACGCAGTATTTT. This encodes CASIPTEASDTQYF. The chain recombines TRBV7-9 with TRBJ2-3; TRBD2 is a possible D gene (5 bases). V shed 7 bases and J shed 6 bases, with 17 bases lying between them. The CDR3 spans 14 residues. Germline V gene sequence: CDR1 SEHNR, CDR2 FQNEAQ (reference sequence).

This clonotype has a handful of counts. The chain combines TRBV25-1 with TRBJ1-5; no clear D gene. The CDR3 is 14 amino acids. Trimming took 1 base from V and 1 from J, leaving 5 bases between them. Germline lookup yields CDR1 MGHDK and CDR2 SYGVNS. The CDR3: CASSEWGSNQPQHF. For the CDR3, the DNA is TGTGCCAGCAGTGAATGGGGAAGCAATCAGCCCCAGCATTTT.

This clonotype was counted a few times. The chain uses TRBV7-9 and TRBJ2-2; TRBD1 matches 7 bases. V was clipped by 5 bases and J by 0 bases; unmatched bases: 12. This CDR3 is 18 amino acids long. Germline V gene lookup returns CDR1 SEHNR and CDR2 FQNEAQ (reference sequence). The CDR3 sequence is CASSPPQTGFANTGELFF. CDR3 sequence (DNA): TGTGCCAGCAGCCCGCCCCAGACAGGGTTCGCGAACACCGGGGAGCTGTTTTTT.

This clonotype was observed a few times. This chain links TRBV18 with TRBJ2-1; 8 bases fit TRBD1. This CDR3 has 16 amino acids. The germline V gene has CDR1 KGHSH and CDR2 LQKENI. With V trimmed by 8 bases and J by 5 bases, 14 bases remained unmatched. The DNA for the CDR3 is TGTGCCAGCCTCGAGCAGGGGGCGGTTTGGAACAATGAGCAGTTCTTC. Translation: CASLEQGAVWNNEQFF.